This T cell receptor beta chain was obtained from a study of T cells in Graves' hyperthyroidism and ophthalmopathy. This clonotype was found once. Its antigen is still unknown. Regions amplified from RNA transcripts were the TCR beta CDR3 regions. First-round RT-PCR of the TCR CDR3 relied on the HTBI primer set. TCRdb re-analysed the multiplex PCR reads in MiXCR, keeping a single row per CDR3 protein. The sample holds approximately 360,000 distinct CDR3 sequences, around 25% seen once. Germline V gene sequence: CDR1 SGDLS, CDR2 YYNGEE. V was shortened by 0 bases and J by 4 bases, with 8 bases between the two germline ends. The CDR3 is 14 residues long. The study's findings and limits: Progression to ophthalmopathy was predicted a median of approximately 6.4 months early.

The chain recombines TRBV9 with TRBJ2-1; D is uncertain. This TCR derives from a man aged 50-59 years with Graves' hyperthyroidism. Sequences were obtained from blood. CDR3 amino acids: CASSVENRYNEQFF. The CDR3 nucleotides are TGTGCCAGCAGCGTAGAAAACCGTTACAATGAGCAGTTCTTC.